These 9 T cell receptor beta chains share one sample of origin, sequenced in a study of low-dose radiotherapy and immunotherapy resistance in tumors (dated 2022 in TCRdb). This sample was sequenced with an Illumina HiSeq 2500. Superscript III and a set of TRAV- and TRBV-specific primers were used to synthesize first-strand cDNA, so that both TCRalpha and TCRbeta chains were covered. TCRs were amplified for 20 to 25 PCR cycles with Phusion, using a constant-region primer paired with the adapter attached to the V primers. The public sequencing data were trimmed at Q25 with fastp and processed into clonotypes with MiXCR by TCRdb, which kept only in-frame beta chains. Under each unique CDR3 protein, matching rows form one entry showing the most common genes and DNA. Present in this sample are tens of thousands of distinct CDR3 sequences, approximately 17% of which were seen just once. Less than 6% of the sample comes from the top ten.

Per the publication, the time point label means: before trial treatment. Specimen: PBMCs, collected before treatment. The source is a male donor with prostate cancer.

This clonotype was detected ten times or more. The chain employs TRBV16 and TRBJ1-6, with 7 positions matching TRBD1. CDR3 length equals 15 residues. Germline CDR1 KGHSY, CDR2 FQNENV. With V trimmed by 0 bases and J by 7 bases, 3 bases remained unmatched. The CDR3 sequence is CASSQSGQLNSPLHF. The CDR3, as DNA: TGTGCCAGCAGCCAATCGGGACAGCTAAATTCACCCCTCCACTTT.

Note on this clonotype: The likely explanation is a read error, given a far larger clone one base away. The chain has TRBV27 and TRBJ1-2, with 7 bases matching TRBD1. Germline V gene data show CDR1 as MNHEY and CDR2 as SMNVEV (reference sequence). The CDR3 consists of 16 residues. The CDR3 DNA follows: TGTGCCACCAGTGAGCCTCGGGACAGCCTATCCTATGGCTACACCTTC. Translation gives CATSEPRDSLSYGYTF.

This clonotype was found many times. The CDR3 region has the DNA TGTGCCACCGAAGACATGATGGGGAATGAGCAGTTCTTC. It yields the protein CATEDMMGNEQFF. V is TRBV10-3 and J is TRBJ2-1; D remains ambiguous. This CDR3 region has 13 residues. Germline CDR1 reads ENHRY; CDR2 reads SYGVKD. Trimming took off 10 bases at V and 7 bases at J, with 17 bases between the two ends.

This clonotype has a count of ten or more. This chain links TRBV7-2 with TRBJ2-2; tentative D call: TRBD2 (6 bases). The CDR3 totals 14 residues. V shed 1 base and J shed 7 bases, with 10 bases lying between them. Germline V gives CDR1 SGHTA, CDR2 FQGNSA. The DNA of the CDR3 is TGTGCCAGCAGCTTAGGTCGAGCGGGCGGGGAGCTGTTTTTT. Amino acid sequence: CASSLGRAGGELFF.

At least ten counts were recorded for this clonotype. V usage is TRBV7-8 and J usage is TRBJ2-2; D is possibly TRBD1 or TRBD2 (5 bases each). V shed 5 bases and J shed 6 bases, with 22 bases lying between them. The CDR3 consists of 17 residues. The germline V gene encodes CDR1 SGHVS and CDR2 FQNEAQ. CDR3 DNA: TGTGCCAGCAGCCCAACCCGTCAGGCAAGGGGACCCGGGGAGCTGTTTTTT. Translating it yields CASSPTRQARGPGELFF.

The chain joins TRBV20-1 to TRBJ1-2; 7 bases are shared with TRBD1. The CDR3 loop spans 15 amino acids. After removal of 0 bases from V and 4 bases from J, the junction contained 8 bases not matched to a gene. CDR1 and CDR2 from the germline V gene are DFQATT and SNEGSKA (reference sequence). The CDR3 DNA sequence: TGCAGTGCTAGAGATAGGGCAGGGGGTAGCTATGGCTACACCTTC. Protein sequence: CSARDRAGGSYGYTF.

This clonotype came up many times. V and J are TRBV11-1 and TRBJ2-3; D call uncertain. From germline, CDR1 is SGHAT and CDR2 FQDESV (reference sequence). Between the trimmed V and J ends, which lost 1 base and 4 bases, there was a span of 15 bases. The CDR3 runs 16 residues. The CDR3 DNA sequence: TGTGCCAGCAGCTTAGAGATAGGCAGCACCTCAGATACGCAGTATTTT. Translation gives CASSLEIGSTSDTQYF.

This clonotype was counted only a few times. The chain recombines TRBV19 with TRBJ2-6; D is uncertain. This CDR3 contains 15 residues. The ends were cut back, 5 bases at V and 3 bases at J, with 11 bases in the middle. The V gene's germline CDR1 is LNHDA and CDR2 SQIVND (reference sequence). CDR3 protein: CASSLPSGGANVLTF. CDR3 in DNA: TGTGCCAGTAGTTTGCCGAGTGGTGGGGCCAACGTCCTGACTTTC.

This clonotype came up many times. At one end, the junction sequence differs from germline, possibly due to a read error. The rearrangement links TRBV5-3 to TRBJ2-5; TRBD2 matches at 11 bases. TRBV5-3 falls under the ORF class, with uncertain function. The CDR3 extends over 17 amino acids. The CDR3 protein is CASSSGLSGGAPETQYF. DNA for the CDR3: TGTGCCAGCAGCTCCGGTCTTAGCGGGGGGGCCCCGGAGACCCAGTACTTC.